A single sample gave rise to the 20 T cell receptor beta chains below, sequenced in a study of OX40 agonist ivuxolimab in advanced cancers. Assay used: immunoSEQ multiplex PCR; TCRdb lists only in-frame clones, some missing. Among some 86,000 clones, about 94% were seen once, and the ten largest hold around a tenth. The sample here was CD4+ or CD8+ T cells sorted from blood, taken in a trial of the OX40 agonist ivuxolimab. The receptor source for this set is an adult with an advanced solid tumor such as melanoma, head and neck, liver or kidney cancer.

The rearrangement joins TRBV4-1 to TRBJ1-3; D gene unclear. CDR3 length: 15 residues. V was clipped by 1 base and J by 0 bases, with 7 bases between them. Per germline, CDR1 MGHRA and CDR2 YSYEKL. For the CDR3, the DNA is TGCGCCAGCAGCCAAGTCAGAAACTCTGGAAACACCATATATTTT. Protein product: CASSQVRNSGNTIYF.

This chain uses TRBV19 with TRBJ1-5; D ambiguous. The V gene's germline CDR1 is LNHDA and CDR2 SQIVND (reference sequence). The V end lost 9 bases, the J end lost 0 bases, and 15 bases lay between the germline ends. This CDR3 comprises 15 residues. The CDR3 DNA sequence: TGTGCCAGCACGCCCGGATCCTTTAGCAATCAGCCCCAGCATTTT. Amino acid sequence: CASTPGSFSNQPQHF.

The V call is TRBV11-2, the J call TRBJ2-7, with D possibly being TRBD1 or TRBD2 (5 bases each). This CDR3 region has 13 residues. CDR1 is SGHAT, CDR2 FQNNGV, per germline. Trimming left V 5 bases short and J 2 bases short, with 10 bases between. Here the CDR3 reads CASSPGTTYEQYF. CDR3 coding DNA: TGTGCCAGCAGCCCCGGGACCACCTACGAGCAGTACTTC.

Sample share makes this clone medium-sized (0.01 to 0.1%). The same CDR3 also results from other DNA sequences found in this sample. The V and J genes are TRBV6-5 and TRBJ2-7; TRBD1 or TRBD2 may be the D gene (6 bases each). Trimming took 2 bases from V and 3 from J, leaving 14 bases between them. CDR3 length equals 15 residues. Germline V gives CDR1 MNHEY, CDR2 SVGAGI. This chain's CDR3 is CASSYRQGTYYEQYF. DNA for the CDR3: TGTGCCAGCAGTTACCGCCAGGGGACTTACTACGAGCAGTACTTC.

The chain employs TRBV5-1 and TRBJ2-2; D unclear. There are 13 residues in the CDR3. Germline assignment: CDR1 SGHRS and CDR2 YFSETQ. V was clipped by 6 bases and J by 1 base, with 7 bases between them. CDR3 region: CASTDGNTGELFF. As DNA, the CDR3 is TGCGCCAGCACTGACGGGAACACCGGGGAGCTGTTTTTT. The entire variable domain, with the rest obtained from reference TRBV5-1 and TRBJ2-2, is as follows: KAGVTQTPRYLIKTRGQQVTLSCSPISGHRSVSWYQQTPGQGLQFLFEYFSETQRNKGNFPGRFSGRQFSNSRSEMNVSTLELGDSALYLCASTDGNTGELFFGEGSRLTVL.

The gene calls are TRBV20-1 and TRBJ1-2; TRBD1 matches at 10 bases. The germline V gene has CDR1 DFQATT and CDR2 SNEGSKA (reference sequence). This CDR3 has 11 amino acids. Trimming cost V 3 bases and J 14 bases; bases outside gene matches: 6. CDR3 nucleotide sequence: TGCAGTGCTAGGACGGACAGGGGGACTACCTTC. Its translation is CSARTDRGTTF.

The gene calls are TRBV7-9 and TRBJ2-1; no firm D call. Trimming took 5 bases from V and 6 from J, leaving 11 bases between them. Germline lookup yields CDR1 SEHNR and CDR2 FQNEAQ (reference sequence). The CDR3 loop spans 13 amino acids. Here the CDR3 reads CASSPRASNEQFF. The CDR3 DNA reads TGTGCCAGCAGCCCTCGGGCCTCCAATGAGCAGTTCTTC.

The chain combines TRBV6-6 with TRBJ1-1; D gene ambiguous. The V and J ends lost 2 bases and 5 bases respectively, with 9 bases between them. CDR1 is MNHNY and CDR2 is SVGAGI in the germline V gene (reference sequence). The CDR3 is made up of 13 amino acids. The CDR3 DNA reads TGTGCCAGCAGTTACGGTCGGAGGACTGAAGCTTTCTTT. This codes for CASSYGRRTEAFF.

The genes are TRBV28 and TRBJ1-1, with 8 bases fitting TRBD1. The CDR3 runs 15 residues. Germline-derived CDR1 and CDR2 are MDHEN and SYDVKM. V gave up 4 bases and J gave up 6 bases; unmatched junction bases: 10. CDR3 sequence (DNA): TGTGCCAGCAGTTCGGACAGGGTTGTTATCGCTGAAGCTTTCTTT. This translates into CASSSDRVVIAEAFF.

CDR3 coding DNA: TGTGCCAGCAGCTTAGGGACTACCCGCACAGATACGCAGTATTTT. Translation gives CASSLGTTRTDTQYF. The chain is built from TRBV7-6 and TRBJ2-3; possible D gene TRBD2, 6 bases. The V end was cut by 1 base, the J end by 1 base, with 9 bases between. This CDR3 has 15 residues. CDR1 is SGHVS, CDR2 FNYEAQ, per germline.

V gene TRBV15 combines with J gene TRBJ2-1; D unclear. The germline gives CDR1 LNHNV, CDR2 YYDKDF (reference sequence). This CDR3 is 13 amino acids long. V lost 0 bases and J lost 3, with 3 bases in between. The CDR3 here is CATSRDFYNEQFF. CDR3 nucleotides: TGTGCCACCAGCAGAGATTTCTACAATGAGCAGTTCTTC.

The rearrangement uses TRBV27 and TRBJ1-1; D ambiguous. CDR1 MNHEY and CDR2 SMNVEV come from the germline V gene (reference sequence). V shed 8 bases and J shed 1 base, with 11 bases lying between them. The CDR3 contains 13 residues. CDR3 in DNA: TGTGCCAGCGGGTGGACGGGGAACACTGAAGCTTTCTTT. Its protein is CASGWTGNTEAFF.

The chain has TRBV28 and TRBJ2-5; D is possibly TRBD2 (5 bases). The DNA matches TRBJ2-7 better at its end, which makes the J call doubtful. The CDR3 length is 14 residues. Germline CDR1 is MDHEN and CDR2 is SYDVKM. The CDR3 is CASSLAGLTYEQYF. The DNA of the CDR3 is TGTGCCAGCAGTTTGGCGGGCCTAACCTACGAGCAGTACTTC.

The rearrangement joins TRBV9 to TRBJ2-2, with 8 bases aligning to TRBD2. The trim removed 0 bases at V and 1 base at J, leaving 5 bases unmatched. Germline CDR1 and CDR2: SGDLS and YYNGEE. CDR3 size: 17 residues. DNA of the CDR3: TGTGCCAGCAGCGTAGGGGTGGCGGGAGGGAACACCGGGGAGCTGTTTTTT. Translation: CASSVGVAGGNTGELFF.

The chain employs TRBV10-1 and TRBJ2-7, with 7 bases lining up with TRBD1. CDR1 is WNHNN and CDR2 is SYGVQD in the germline V gene (reference sequence). This CDR3 has 14 amino acids. After removal of 5 bases from V and 2 bases from J, the junction contained 6 bases not matched to a gene. The CDR3 sequence is CASSTGTATYEQYF. The DNA for the CDR3 is TGCGCCAGCAGTACCGGGACAGCGACCTACGAGCAGTACTTC.

The chain is built from TRBV5-4 and TRBJ2-3, with 14 positions matching TRBD2. Germline V gene lookup returns CDR1 SGHNT and CDR2 YYREEE (reference sequence). V trimming: 7 bases; J trimming: 3 bases; junction bases outside the gene matches: 16. The length of the CDR3 is 19 residues. DNA for the CDR3: TGTGCCAGCGAATCAATTGGGGGACTAGCGGGGGTTCAGACAGATACGCAGTATTTT. This gives the protein CASESIGGLAGVQTDTQYF.

As regards this clone: Relative to the germline gene, one junction end is altered; a read error may explain this. This chain joins TRBV15 and TRBJ2-1; D not certain. Germline V gene lookup returns CDR1 LNHNV and CDR2 YYDKDF (reference sequence). This CDR3 has 14 amino acids. The CDR3 region has the DNA TGTGCCGCCAGCAGAGTCCCGTTTGGGGATGAGCAGTTCTTC. Its protein is CAASRVPFGDEQFF.

This clone was seen a few times. This chain uses TRBV11-2 with TRBJ1-6; D is uncertain. Germline assignment: CDR1 SGHAT and CDR2 FQNNGV. The length of the CDR3 is 18 residues. The germline V and J ends were trimmed by 0 bases and 7 bases, with 19 bases remaining between them. The CDR3 loop reads CASSLDPPGRRTNSPLHF. The CDR3 DNA sequence: TGTGCCAGCAGCTTAGATCCCCCCGGCCGCCGGACCAATTCACCCCTCCACTTT. Supplemented by reference TRBV11-2 and TRBJ1-6, the full variable domain reads EAGVAQSPRYKIIEKRQSVAFWCNPISGHATLYWYQQILGQGPKLLIQFQNNGVVDDSQLPKDRFSAERLKGVDSTLKIQPAKLEDSAVYLCASSLDPPGRRTNSPLHFGNGTRLTVT.

The chain joins TRBV4-1 to TRBJ1-1; unclear D gene. The CDR3 consists of 13 residues. Germline CDR1 is MGHRA and CDR2 is YSYEKL. V was clipped by 1 base and J by 8 bases, with 11 bases between them. The CDR3 protein is CASSQGITHEAFF. The DNA for the CDR3 is TGCGCCAGCAGCCAAGGTATCACGCACGAAGCTTTCTTT.

This CDR3 reads CASSQDRQRLPNTEAFF. In nucleotides, the CDR3 is TGCGCCAGCAGCCAAGATCGTCAGAGGCTACCGAACACTGAAGCTTTCTTT. The chain uses TRBV4-3 and TRBJ1-1; no firm D call. V lost 0 bases to trimming and J lost 1 base, with 15 bases between them. The CDR3 length is 17 residues. Per germline, CDR1 LGHNA and CDR2 YSLEER.